This T cell receptor (beta chain) was sequenced during a study of cytomegalovirus exposure and HLA in healthy donors. At the level of the study: A previous analysis identified approximately 110 million unique TCR beta sequences derived from roughly 180 million T cells.

Per the germline V gene, CDR1 is SEHNR and CDR2 is FQNEAQ (reference sequence). This CDR3 is built from 17 residues. V lost 1 base, J lost 8 bases, and 18 bases lay in between. Use of 60 Vbeta and 13 Jbeta primers characterized the PCR. The assay was immunoSEQ multiplex PCR, and TCRdb's table has in-frame clones only and misses some. Among around 150,000 clones listed, 55% to 70% were seen once. Overall study results and limits: In a later analysis, specific HLA alleles were associated with more than 15,000 TCR beta sequences at a 0.05 false discovery rate. Associated with cytomegalovirus, according to the listing, were 150 to 200 TCR beta chains. Several of the most significant clusters appeared linked to common viral pathogens, based on a later analysis.

Note on this clone: What it recognizes is unknown.

The TCR was taken from a woman aged 55-75 years in good health and CMV-seropositive. The chain combines TRBV7-9 with TRBJ1-6, with unresolved D. Material: PBMCs. This CDR3 is CASSLDRARRADSPLHF. The CDR3 DNA sequence: TGTGCCAGCAGCTTAGATCGGGCAAGGAGGGCTGATTCACCCCTCCACTTT. The full variable domain, with the rest looked up from reference TRBV7-9 and TRBJ1-6, is DTGVSQNPRHKITKRGQNVTFRCDPISEHNRLYWYRQTLGQGPEFLTYFQNEAQLEKSRLLSDRFSAERPKGSFSTLEIQRTEQGDSAMYLCASSLDRARRADSPLHFGNGTRLTVT.